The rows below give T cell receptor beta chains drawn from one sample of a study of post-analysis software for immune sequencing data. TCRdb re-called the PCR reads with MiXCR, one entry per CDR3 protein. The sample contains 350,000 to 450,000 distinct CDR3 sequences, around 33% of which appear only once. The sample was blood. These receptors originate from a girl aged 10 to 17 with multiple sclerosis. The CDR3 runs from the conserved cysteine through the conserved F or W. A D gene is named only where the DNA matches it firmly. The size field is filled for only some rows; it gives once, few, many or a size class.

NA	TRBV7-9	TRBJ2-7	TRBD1	CASGDRAFYEQYF	TGTGCCAGCGGGGACAGGGCCTTCTACGAGCAGTACTTC
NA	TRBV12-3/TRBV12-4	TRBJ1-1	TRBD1	CASTRGQGEFAEAFF	TGTGCCAGCACCCGAGGACAGGGAGAGTTCGCTGAAGCTTTCTTT
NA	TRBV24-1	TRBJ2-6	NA	CATSDPLTPSGANVRTF	TGTGCCACCAGTGACCCTCTGACCCCCTCTGGGGCCAACGTCCGGACTTTC
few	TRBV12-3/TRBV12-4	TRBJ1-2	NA	CASSTLQGPLEDYGYTF	TGTGCCAGCAGCACTCTTCAGGGGCCGCTCGAGGACTATGGCTACACCTTC
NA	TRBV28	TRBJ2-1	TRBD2	CASSSPQAGGNEQFF	TGTGCCAGCAGTTCCCCCCAAGCGGGGGGGAATGAGCAGTTCTTC
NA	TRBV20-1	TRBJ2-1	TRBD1	CSVGTGQLWGNEQFF	TGCAGTGTTGGGACAGGACAACTTTGGGGGAATGAGCAGTTCTTC
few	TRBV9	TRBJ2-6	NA	CASSVLGANVLTF	TGTGCCAGCAGCGTCCTTGGGGCCAACGTCCTGACTTTC
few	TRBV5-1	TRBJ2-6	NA	CASSWDGNSGANVLTF	TGCGCCAGCAGCTGGGACGGCAACTCTGGGGCCAACGTCCTGACTTTC
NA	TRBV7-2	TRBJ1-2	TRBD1	CASSTDRTGDGYTF	TGTGCCAGCAGCACCGATCGGACAGGGGATGGCTACACCTTC
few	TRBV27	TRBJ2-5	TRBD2	CASGTLGGGGYQETQYF	TGTGCCAGCGGAACCCTAGGCGGCGGGGGGTACCAAGAGACCCAGTACTTC
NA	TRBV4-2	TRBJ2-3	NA	CASSHKRGQADTQYF	TGTGCCAGCAGCCATAAGCGGGGACAGGCAGATACGCAGTATTTT
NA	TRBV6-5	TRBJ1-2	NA	CASSYLKGPGGYGYTF	TGTGCCAGCAGTTACCTTAAGGGCCCCGGAGGCTATGGCTACACCTTC
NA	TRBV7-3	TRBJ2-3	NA	CASSLSKWADTQYF	TGTGCCAGCAGCTTGTCCAAATGGGCAGATACGCAGTATTTT
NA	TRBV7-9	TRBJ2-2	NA	CASSLMYESGELFF	TGTGCCAGCAGCCTAATGTACGAGAGCGGGGAGCTGTTTTTT
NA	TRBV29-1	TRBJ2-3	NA	CSVEGEAPSADTQYF	TGCAGCGTAGAAGGTGAGGCCCCCAGTGCAGATACGCAGTATTTT
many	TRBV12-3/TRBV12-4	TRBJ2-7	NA	CASSPSVGYEQYF	TGTGCCAGCAGCCCGTCGGTAGGCTACGAGCAGTACTTC
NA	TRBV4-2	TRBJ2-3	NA	CASSPLHDGDFSDTQYF	TGTGCCAGCAGCCCCTTACATGACGGGGACTTTTCTGATACGCAGTATTTT
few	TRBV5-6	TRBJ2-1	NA	CASSSKITYEQFF	TGTGCCAGCAGCTCCAAAATTACCTATGAGCAGTTCTTC
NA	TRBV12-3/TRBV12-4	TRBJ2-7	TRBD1	CASSRGQWDNEQYF	TGTGCCAGCAGTAGGGGACAGTGGGACAATGAGCAGTACTTC
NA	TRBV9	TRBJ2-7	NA	CASSPPGLEIYEQYF	TGTGCCAGCAGCCCCCCGGGCCTGGAGATCTACGAGCAGTACTTC
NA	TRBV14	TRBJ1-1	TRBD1	CASSTRQGYTEAFF	TGTGCCAGCAGCACCCGACAGGGCTACACTGAAGCTTTCTTT
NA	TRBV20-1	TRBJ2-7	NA	CSANAGGIWIYEQYF	TGCAGTGCTAATGCTGGAGGGATTTGGATATACGAGCAGTACTTC
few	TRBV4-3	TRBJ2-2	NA	CASSQVAGFGELFF	TGCGCCAGCAGCCAAGTGGCAGGGTTCGGGGAGCTGTTTTTT
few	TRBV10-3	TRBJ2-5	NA	CAISESLSTEEETQYF	TGTGCCATCAGTGAATCCCTGTCGACAGAAGAAGAGACCCAGTACTTC
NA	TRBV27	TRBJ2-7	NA	CASSLGPGQNEQYF	TGTGCCAGCAGTTTAGGCCCGGGACAAAACGAGCAGTACTTC